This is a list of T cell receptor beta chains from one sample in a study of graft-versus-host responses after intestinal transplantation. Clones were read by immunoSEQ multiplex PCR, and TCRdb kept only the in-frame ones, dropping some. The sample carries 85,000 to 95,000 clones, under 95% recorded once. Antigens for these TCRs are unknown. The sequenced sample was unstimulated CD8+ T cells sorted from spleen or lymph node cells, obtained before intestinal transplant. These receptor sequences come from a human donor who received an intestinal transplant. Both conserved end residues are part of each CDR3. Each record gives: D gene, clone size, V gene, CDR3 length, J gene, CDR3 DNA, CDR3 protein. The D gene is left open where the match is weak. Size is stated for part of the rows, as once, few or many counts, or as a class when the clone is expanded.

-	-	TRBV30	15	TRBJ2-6	TGTGCCTGGATATTGACAGCCCCTGGGGCCAACGTCCTGACTTTC	CAWILTAPGANVLTF
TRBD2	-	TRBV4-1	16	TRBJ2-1	TGCGCCAGCAGCCAAGATTCCAGCGGGGGCTACAATGAGCAGTTCTTC	CASSQDSSGGYNEQFF
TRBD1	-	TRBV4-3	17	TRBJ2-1	TGCGCCAGCAGCCAAGACCGCCTTGGGACAGATTACAATGAGCAGTTCTTC	CASSQDRLGTDYNEQFF
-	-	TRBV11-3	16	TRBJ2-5	TGTGCCAGCAGCCCCCGACAGTCTGGGGTAGAAGAGACCCAGTACTTC	CASSPRQSGVEETQYF
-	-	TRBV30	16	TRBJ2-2	TGTGCCTGGAGTTCTGGGACATTAGCCAACACCGGGGAGCTGTTTTTT	CAWSSGTLANTGELFF
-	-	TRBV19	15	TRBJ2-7	TGTGCCAGTAGTATAGATGCAGGGGGGACGTACGAGCAGTACTTC	CASSIDAGGTYEQYF
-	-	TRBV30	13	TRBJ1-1	TGTGCCTGGAGTGTGGATCGGGGCACTGAAGCTTTCTTT	CAWSVDRGTEAFF
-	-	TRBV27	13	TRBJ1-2	TGTGCCAGCAGCAGGCGGGTGGACTATGGCTACACCTTC	CASSRRVDYGYTF
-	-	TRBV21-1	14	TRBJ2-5	TGTGCCAGCAGCAAAGATACAGTGCAAGAGACCCAGTACTTC	CASSKDTVQETQYF
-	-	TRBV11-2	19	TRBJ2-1	TGTGCCAGCAGCTTAACAGGGGCTAGCGGGCCCACCTCTCTAAATGAGCAGTTCTTC	CASSLTGASGPTSLNEQFF
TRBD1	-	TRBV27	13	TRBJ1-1	TGTGCCAGCAGTGGACAGGGTAACACTGAAGCTTTCTTT	CASSGQGNTEAFF
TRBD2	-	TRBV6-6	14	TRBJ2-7	TGTGCCAGCAGTTACAGCGGGGGCACCTACGAGCAGTACTTC	CASSYSGGTYEQYF
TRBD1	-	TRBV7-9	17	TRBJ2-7	TGTGCCAGCAGCCTGGGGACAGGGGGCGTCTCCTCCTACGAGCAGTACTTC	CASSLGTGGVSSYEQYF
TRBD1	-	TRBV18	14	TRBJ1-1	TGTGCCAGCTCACCCACAGGGGGCGGAACTGAAGCTTTCTTT	CASSPTGGGTEAFF
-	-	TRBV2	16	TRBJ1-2	TGTGCCAGCAGTGAAGCGGATAGGGGTTCCCCTCAAGGCTACACCTTC	CASSEADRGSPQGYTF
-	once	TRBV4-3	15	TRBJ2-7	TGCGCCAGCAGCCCCGACTCGTCGTACTCCTACGAGCAGTACTTC	CASSPDSSYSYEQYF
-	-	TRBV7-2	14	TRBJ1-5	TGTGCCAGCAGCCCACACGGAGGTAGTCAGCCCCAGCATTTT	CASSPHGGSQPQHF
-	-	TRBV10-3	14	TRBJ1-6	TGTGCCATCAGAGGGGAGGGCGGAAATTCACCCCTCCACTTT	CAIRGEGGNSPLHF
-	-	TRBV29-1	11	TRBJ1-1	TGCAGCGTCCGTGTGAACACTGAAGCTTTCTTT	CSVRVNTEAFF
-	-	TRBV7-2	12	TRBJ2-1	TGTGCCAGCAGCCCAGGTTGGGATGAGCAGTTCTTC	CASSPGWDEQFF
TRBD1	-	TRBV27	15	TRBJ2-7	TGTGCCAGCAGTTACGCCGGGACAGCGTCCTACGAGCAGTACTTC	CASSYAGTASYEQYF
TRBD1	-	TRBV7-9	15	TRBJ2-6	TGTGCCAGCAGCTCGACAGGGACTGGGGCCAACGTCCTGACTTTC	CASSSTGTGANVLTF
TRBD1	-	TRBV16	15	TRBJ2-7	TGTGCCAGCAGCCAATCGTACAGGGGGCATTACGAGCAGTACTTC	CASSQSYRGHYEQYF
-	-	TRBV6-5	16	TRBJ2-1	TGTGCCAGCAGTTTCTCGGCCCTAGCGCCTTACAATGAGCAGTTCTTC	CASSFSALAPYNEQFF
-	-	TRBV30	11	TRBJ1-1	TGTGCCTGGAGTGTACACAGGGAAGCTTTCTTT	CAWSVHREAFF
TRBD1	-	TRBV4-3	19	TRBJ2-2	TGCGCCAGCAGCCAAGATCCCAGTCCCGGGACAGGGAAGACCGGGGAGCTGTTTTTT	CASSQDPSPGTGKTGELFF
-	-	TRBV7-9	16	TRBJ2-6	TGTGCCAGCAGCCGGACACCCACGACTGGGGCCAACGTCCTGACTTTC	CASSRTPTTGANVLTF
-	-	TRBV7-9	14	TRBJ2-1	TGTGCCAGCAGCTGGTGGACAGAATCAAGCGAGCAGTTCTTC	CASSWWTESSEQFF